Included here is one TCR beta chain sequence, with context. This sample stems from a study of blood T cell repertoires in COVID-19. Background on the study: Acute-phase and convalescent COVID-19 samples originated in the United States, Italy and Spain.

The table came from immunoSEQ multiplex PCR; TCRdb's copy has only in-frame clones and leaves some out. This table holds a few hundred thousand clones, roughly 84% found once. This CDR3 region has 18 residues. Germline V gives CDR1 MDHEN, CDR2 SYDVKM. V lost 7 bases and J lost 0; bases outside the gene matches: 14. The TCR originated in a woman aged 25 to 39 who had recovered from COVID-19. The V call is TRBV28, the J call TRBJ1-5; 8 bases align to TRBD1. The sample taken for sequencing was PBMCs or T cells enriched from blood (not recorded which). The CDR3 DNA follows: TGTGCCAGCACCCGACCGGGACAGGCAGGGACTAGCAATCAGCCCCAGCATTTT. This encodes CASTRPGQAGTSNQPQHF.